This paragraph reports one TCR beta chain. Its specificity is unknown. The sample is drawn from a study of T cell responses to AZD1222 COVID-19 vaccine. General study points: Once two AZD1222 doses were given, Spike-specific TCR breadth and depth went up. The donor cohort was predominantly white British with a female majority, and clonal diversity may have been underestimated.

Some clones are missing from TCRdb's copy, which holds only in-frame ones; the method was immunoSEQ multiplex PCR. The data contain 150,000 to 190,000 clones, approximately 91% of them singletons. The input for sequencing was peripheral blood, taken 28 days after the second AZD1222 dose. This clonotype was sampled from an adult who received the AZD1222 COVID-19 vaccine.

CDR3 in amino acids: CASSLGQLQFF. The CDR3 coding sequence is TGTGCCAGCAGCCTAGGACAGCTACAGTTCTTC. This rearrangement joins TRBV5-6 to TRBJ2-1, with TRBD1 as a possible D gene (6 bases). Germline V CDR1 and CDR2: SGHDT, YYEEEE. V lost 4 bases and J 13 bases, leaving 12 bases between the germline ends. The CDR3 has 11 residues. Looking up the rest from reference TRBV5-6 and TRBJ2-1 gives the full variable domain: DAGVTQSPTHLIKTRGQQVTLRCSPKSGHDTVSWYQQALGQGPQFIFQYYEEEERQRGNFPDRFSGHQFPNYSSELNVNALLLGDSALYLCASSLGQLQFFGPGTRLTVL.